One and the same sample provided the 26 T cell receptor beta chains below, sequenced in a study of technical replicates of blood from a few donors. Profiled with immunoSEQ multiplex PCR; TCRdb holds only in-frame clones, not every one. The sample lists about 84,000 clones, 95% to 98% occurring once. Sequenced material: T cells isolated from PBMCs. The receptors derive from a human donor in good health.

The chain combines TRBV6-6 with TRBJ1-1; a weak D match, TRBD1 (6 bases). CDR1 and CDR2 from the germline V gene are MNHNY and SVGAGI (reference sequence). The CDR3 has 14 residues. V was pared by 5 bases and J by 1 base, with 11 bases between. The CDR3 DNA reads TGTGCCAGCAGTGCGCAACAGGGGAACACTGAAGCTTTCTTT. This sequence encodes CASSAQQGNTEAFF.

This clone came up once. The chain carries TRBV7-9 and TRBJ2-7, with TRBD2 matching 12 bases. Losses at the gene ends were 7 bases for V and 3 bases for J; bases not matched to a gene: 7. Germline V gives CDR1 SEHNR, CDR2 FQNEAQ (reference sequence). The CDR3 contains 15 residues. The CDR3 spells CASILAGGPGYEQYF. CDR3 DNA sequence: TGTGCCAGCATCCTAGCGGGAGGGCCAGGCTACGAGCAGTACTTC.

The genes are TRBV7-6 and TRBJ2-7; 7 nucleotides match TRBD1. There are 14 residues in the CDR3. Looked up from germline, CDR1 is SGHVS and CDR2 is FNYEAQ. J was trimmed by 3 bases and V by 1 base; bases with no gene match: 3. CDR3 sequence reads: CASSLGDSVYEQYF. The DNA of the CDR3 is TGTGCCAGCAGCTTAGGGGACAGTGTCTACGAGCAGTACTTC.

The rearrangement links TRBV19 to TRBJ2-2; maybe TRBD1 (5 bases). Trimming stripped 9 bases from V and 6 bases from J, with 23 bases between. The germline V gene encodes CDR1 LNHDA and CDR2 SQIVND (reference sequence). This CDR3 spans 16 amino acids. This CDR3 reads CASKQDRIGLSGELFF. In nucleotides, the CDR3 is TGTGCCAGCAAACAGGATCGGATCGGTTTATCCGGGGAGCTGTTTTTT.

The chain uses TRBV28 and TRBJ2-7; TRBD2 might be the D (5 bases). The CDR3 covers 12 residues. Germline V CDR1 and CDR2: MDHEN, SYDVKM. Trimming stripped 10 bases from V and 2 bases from J, with 12 bases between. The CDR3 reads CAINSGAYEQYF. The CDR3 DNA follows: TGTGCCATTAATTCCGGGGCCTACGAGCAGTACTTC. Filled out from reference TRBV28 and TRBJ2-7, the complete variable domain reads DVKVTQSSRYLVKRTGEKVFLECVQDMDHENMFWYRQDPGLGLRLIYFSYDVKMKEKGDIPEGYSVSREKKERFSLILESASTNQTSMYLCAINSGAYEQYFGPGTRLTVT.

The V call is TRBV9, the J call TRBJ2-5; TRBD1 aligns across 9 bases. V was clipped by 3 bases and J by 2 bases; unmatched bases: 2. The germline V gene encodes CDR1 SGDLS and CDR2 YYNGEE. The CDR3 is 14 residues long. CDR3 protein: CASSADRGQETQYF. The DNA for the CDR3 is TGTGCCAGCAGCGCGGACAGGGGACAAGAGACCCAGTACTTC. Full variable domain (remainder filled in from reference TRBV9 and TRBJ2-5): DSGVTQTPKHLITATGQRVTLRCSPRSGDLSVYWYQQSLDQGLQFLIQYYNGEERAKGNILERFSAQQFPDLHSELNLSSLELGDSALYFCASSADRGQETQYFGPGTRLLVL.

The V and J genes are TRBV9 and TRBJ2-2; the match to TRBD1 covers 11 bases. CDR3 length: 16 residues. V shed 4 bases and J 4 bases; nucleotides not matched to a gene: 6. The germline CDR1 and CDR2 sequences are SGDLS and YYNGEE. The CDR3 region has the DNA TGTGCCAGCAGCCCGGGCGGGACAGGGGGCACCGGGGAGCTGTTTTTT. This encodes CASSPGGTGGTGELFF. Complete variable domain (other parts from reference TRBV9 and TRBJ2-2): DSGVTQTPKHLITATGQRVTLRCSPRSGDLSVYWYQQSLDQGLQFLIQYYNGEERAKGNILERFSAQQFPDLHSELNLSSLELGDSALYFCASSPGGTGGTGELFFGEGSRLTVL.

The J gene is TRBJ2-5, the V gene TRBV11-2; D is possibly TRBD2 (5 bases). The assigned J gene may be wrong: the sequence end matches TRBJ2-7 better. There are 13 residues in the CDR3. CDR1 and CDR2 (germline): SGHAT, FQNNGV. The CDR3: CASRGGGGSEQYF. The CDR3 bases are TGTGCCAGCAGGGGCGGAGGTGGATCCGAGCAGTACTTC.

The chain uses TRBV15 and TRBJ1-2; 9 bases line up with TRBD1. Germline loops: CDR1 LNHNV, CDR2 YYDKDF (reference sequence). V dropped 0 bases and J dropped 5; count of bases not matched to a gene: 10. The CDR3 sequence is 17 residues long. The CDR3 here is CATSRDMGTGPIYGYTF. CDR3 sequence (DNA): TGTGCCACCAGCAGAGATATGGGGACAGGGCCAATTTATGGCTACACCTTC.

This chain uses TRBV18 with TRBJ1-1; a weak D match, TRBD1 (6 bases). Trimming cost V 5 bases and J 1 base, with 14 bases left between them. This CDR3 has 15 amino acids. The V gene's germline CDR1 is KGHSH and CDR2 LQKENI. CDR3 region: CASSIVGRGNTEAFF. CDR3 nucleotide sequence: TGTGCCAGCTCAATAGTAGGCAGGGGGAACACTGAAGCTTTCTTT. Filled out from reference TRBV18 and TRBJ1-1, the complete variable domain reads NAGVMQNPRHLVRRRGQEARLRCSPMKGHSHVYWYRQLPEEGLKFMVYLQKENIIDESGMPKERFSAEFPKEGPSILRIQQVVRGDSAAYFCASSIVGRGNTEAFFGQGTRLTVV.

The chain combines TRBV27 with TRBJ2-3; no clear D gene. V was shortened by 4 bases and J by 0 bases, with 11 bases between the two germline ends. Germline values: CDR1 MNHEY, CDR2 SMNVEV (reference sequence). The CDR3 is made up of 15 amino acids. The CDR3 bases are TGTGCCAGCAGTTGGAGTTCTACTAGCACAGATACGCAGTATTTT. Its protein product is CASSWSSTSTDTQYF.

The rearrangement uses TRBV29-1 and TRBJ2-5, with D unclear. CDR3 length: 11 amino acids. The V end was cut by 7 bases, the J end by 5 bases, with 11 bases between. CDR1 and CDR2 from the germline V gene are SQVTM and ANQGSEA. The CDR3 protein is CSASPSETQYF. The CDR3 DNA reads TGCAGCGCGTCCCCCTCGGAGACCCAGTACTTC.

The table lists this clone with a count of one. The chain joins TRBV2 to TRBJ2-3; D is possibly TRBD1 (6 bases). This CDR3 is 14 amino acids long. V was pared by 9 bases and J by 3 bases, with 16 bases between. Germline V gives CDR1 SNHLY, CDR2 FYNNEI. CDR3 nucleotide sequence: TGTGCCAGACAAACAGGGATGTATACAGATACGCAGTATTTT. Protein sequence: CARQTGMYTDTQYF.

The chain combines TRBV9 with TRBJ1-6; no definite D call. Trimming stripped 0 bases from V and 9 bases from J, with 19 bases between. CDR3 length: 17 residues. CDR1 is SGDLS, CDR2 YYNGEE, per germline. The CDR3 region has the DNA TGTGCCAGCAGCGTAGGGAGCGTGCCCTTGGAAGGTTCACCCCTCCACTTT. Protein: CASSVGSVPLEGSPLHF.

This sequence joins TRBV4-2 and TRBJ2-4; tentatively, D is TRBD1 (6 bases). The length of the CDR3 is 14 residues. Looked up from germline, CDR1 is LGHNA and CDR2 is YNFKEQ. V gave up 3 bases and J gave up 5 bases, with 11 bases separating them. CDR3 in DNA: TGTGCCAGCAGCCAGTGGGACACCGAAAACATTCAGTACTTC. Translation gives CASSQWDTENIQYF.

The chain carries TRBV29-1 and TRBJ2-3; 7 nucleotides line up with TRBD1. V shed 3 bases, J shed 0 bases, and the junction held 0 bases outside the gene matches. The CDR3 consists of 13 residues. CDR1 SQVTM and CDR2 ANQGSEA come from the germline V gene. CDR3 region: CSVEGQSTDTQYF. Written as DNA, the CDR3 is TGCAGCGTTGAGGGACAGAGCACAGATACGCAGTATTTT.

The rearrangement links TRBV27 to TRBJ2-7; 10 positions agree with TRBD1. V gave up 4 bases and J gave up 7 bases; unmatched junction bases: 4. Germline V CDR1 and CDR2: MNHEY, SMNVEV (reference sequence). The CDR3 totals 13 residues. CDR3 amino acids: CASSWDRGAEQYF. The DNA for the CDR3 is TGTGCCAGCAGTTGGGACAGGGGTGCGGAGCAGTACTTC.

CDR3 in amino acids: CASRSAGDSGQYF. CDR3 DNA sequence: TGTGCCAGCAGGTCAGCGGGAGACTCGGGGCAGTACTTC. The chain couples TRBV7-8 to TRBJ2-7; 8 bases are shared with TRBD2. This CDR3 region has 13 residues. V shed 6 bases, J shed 9 bases, and the junction held 10 bases outside the gene matches. Germline V gives CDR1 SGHVS, CDR2 FQNEAQ.

The chain has TRBV29-1 and TRBJ2-7; TRBD1 aligns across 7 bases. After removal of 7 bases from V and 0 bases from J, the junction contained 9 bases not matched to a gene. Germline V gene lookup returns CDR1 SQVTM and CDR2 ANQGSEA. This CDR3 is 14 amino acids long. CDR3 sequence reads: CSAGDRASSYEQYF. As DNA, the CDR3 is TGCAGCGCCGGAGACAGGGCTAGCTCCTACGAGCAGTACTTC.

The chain links TRBV11-3 to TRBJ2-1; tentatively, D is TRBD2 (6 bases). Trimming took 4 bases from V and 9 from J, leaving 10 bases between them. CDR3 length equals 12 residues. The germline gives CDR1 SGHNT, CDR2 YENEEA. The CDR3: CASSSLRGEQFF. CDR3 nucleotides: TGTGCCAGCAGCTCCTTGCGGGGTGAGCAGTTCTTC.

The chain links TRBV30 to TRBJ1-2, with D possibly TRBD1 on 5 matching bases. V lost 4 bases and J 3 bases, leaving 12 bases between the germline ends. Germline V CDR1 and CDR2: GTSNPN, SVGIG (reference sequence). CDR3 size: 13 residues. The CDR3, as DNA: TGTGCCTGGACTACCTTAGGGGACTATGGCTACACCTTC. The encoded protein is CAWTTLGDYGYTF.

This chain connects TRBV4-1 to TRBJ2-1, with 14 nucleotides matching TRBD2. The CDR3 consists of 20 residues. Trimming cost V 4 bases and J 2 bases; bases outside gene matches: 13. Germline V lookup: CDR1 MGHRA, CDR2 YSYEKL. CDR3 residues: CASSPLAGTSGRGAYNEQFF. The DNA for the CDR3 is TGCGCCAGCAGCCCCTTAGCCGGGACTAGCGGGAGAGGCGCCTACAATGAGCAGTTCTTC.

The chain has TRBV6-5 and TRBJ1-6; 8 bases line up with TRBD1. Germline CDR1 reads MNHEY; CDR2 reads SVGAGI. This CDR3 has 15 residues. V trimming: 0 bases; J trimming: 11 bases; junction bases outside the gene matches: 6. The CDR3 sequence is CASSYSPGGRAPLHF. Here the CDR3 DNA reads TGTGCCAGCAGTTACTCACCAGGGGGCCGCGCACCCCTCCACTTT.

The genes are TRBV18 and TRBJ2-6; 7 nucleotides match TRBD1. This CDR3 is built from 19 residues. The V segment lost 4 bases and the J segment 1 base; nucleotides outside the gene matches: 13. Germline-derived CDR1 and CDR2 are KGHSH and LQKENI. CDR3 coding DNA: TGTGCCAGCTCACTTTCTAGGGGACAGTCTTTTTCTGGGGCCAACGTCCTGACTTTC. As protein: CASSLSRGQSFSGANVLTF.

The J gene is TRBJ1-4, the V gene TRBV5-1; D perhaps matches TRBD1 (5 bases). The CDR3 spans 17 residues. In germline, CDR1 is SGHRS, CDR2 YFSETQ. The V and J ends lost 2 bases and 1 base respectively, with 15 bases between them. This CDR3 is CASSFGVGAVTNEKLFF. CDR3 sequence (DNA): TGCGCCAGCAGCTTTGGCGTAGGGGCAGTAACTAATGAAAAACTGTTTTTT.

This chain uses TRBV7-9 with TRBJ1-2; D is unclear. The CDR3 runs to 15 residues. Germline-derived CDR1 and CDR2 are SEHNR and FQNEAQ (reference sequence). Between the trimmed V and J ends, which lost 5 bases and 4 bases, there was a span of 17 bases. The DNA for the CDR3 is TGTGCCAGCAGCCCCCCGGGTTTGAGCAGCTATGGCTACACCTTC. Translating gives CASSPPGLSSYGYTF.